Each of the 32 T cell receptor beta chains below was sequenced from the same sample in a study of blood T cells in healthy people across ages. Next came a second PCR, run for roughly 6 to 11 cycles, which used a sample-barcoded 5' primer along with a J-beta primer mix. TCRdb re-called the 5' RACE reads with MiXCR, one entry per CDR3 protein. This table holds 1.5 million to 2 million distinct CDR3 sequences, approximately 50% found once. Specimen: blood. The origin of the receptors is a woman aged 40 to 50 in good health.

The rearrangement links TRBV20-1 to TRBJ2-6; D may be TRBD1 (5 bases). Germline CDR1 DFQATT, CDR2 SNEGSKA (reference sequence). Between the trimmed V and J ends, which lost 2 bases and 0 bases, there was a span of 23 bases. This CDR3 comprises 20 residues. The CDR3 is CSARLGHTAAQSSGANVLTF. In DNA form, the CDR3 reads TGCAGTGCTAGACTGGGGCATACGGCGGCCCAGAGCTCTGGGGCCAACGTCCTGACTTTC.

This clonotype has a single count. The chain links TRBV6-5 to TRBJ1-1; D gene ambiguous. Trimming removed 6 bases from V and 5 bases from J, with 16 bases in between. Germline assignment: CDR1 MNHEY and CDR2 SVGAGI. The CDR3 spans 14 residues. CDR3 DNA sequence: TGTGCCAGCAGGAAACCCGGACTGATGACTGAAGCTTTCTTT. This codes for CASRKPGLMTEAFF.

This chain uses TRBV4-2 with TRBJ2-3; 9 nucleotides match TRBD2. Trimming removed 0 bases from V and 3 bases from J; junction bases left unmatched: 10. The CDR3 covers 18 residues. The germline CDR1 and CDR2 sequences are LGHNA and YNFKEQ. The DNA for the CDR3 is TGTGCCAGCAGCCAAGATCCCTGGGGGAGCGGGGGGACAGATACGCAGTATTTT. Translating gives CASSQDPWGSGGTDTQYF.

J is TRBJ1-5 and V is TRBV7-2, with 7 bases lining up with TRBD1. CDR1 is SGHTA, CDR2 FQGNSA, per germline. The V gene end was trimmed by 6 bases and the J gene end by 6 bases; junction bases not matched to a gene: 8. CDR3 size: 14 residues. CDR3 in DNA: TGTGCCAGCAGGAAAACAGGGGACGGTCAGCCCCAGCATTTT. Its translation is CASRKTGDGQPQHF.

A few counts support this clonotype. The chain joins TRBV6-1 to TRBJ2-7; D possibly uses TRBD1 or TRBD2 (5 bases each). Trimming stripped 2 bases from V and 0 bases from J, with 11 bases between. The CDR3 is made up of 15 amino acids. The germline CDR1 and CDR2 sequences are MNHNS and SASEGT. CDR3 nucleotides: TGTGCCAGCAGTGAAATGGAAGGGACCTCCTACGAGCAGTACTTC. Protein: CASSEMEGTSYEQYF.

CDR3 in amino acids: CASSLESGDGYTF. The CDR3 nucleotides are TGCGCCAGCAGCTTGGAGTCAGGGGATGGCTACACCTTC. This rearrangement joins TRBV5-1 to TRBJ1-2; possibly TRBD1 for D (6 bases). This CDR3 contains 13 residues. CDR1 and CDR2 from the germline V gene are SGHRS and YFSETQ. Trimming removed 0 bases at V and 6 bases at J, with 9 bases between.

The chain uses TRBV7-3 and TRBJ2-2; 8 nucleotides line up with TRBD2. V shed 5 bases, J shed 7 bases, and the junction held 12 bases outside the gene matches. The length of the CDR3 is 16 residues. The germline gives CDR1 SGHTA, CDR2 FQGTGA. In DNA, the CDR3 is TGTGCCAGCAGCCCTCTCAGTAGTAGCGGGGACGGGGAGCTGTTTTTT. It translates to CASSPLSSSGDGELFF.

The chain links TRBV6-1 to TRBJ2-3; D possibly corresponds to TRBD2 (7 bases). The germline CDR1 and CDR2 sequences are MNHNS and SASEGT. The CDR3 runs to 15 residues. The V end lost 8 bases, the J end lost 2 bases, and 17 bases lay between the germline ends. Here the CDR3 reads CASPRGGVVTDTQYF. Here the CDR3 DNA reads TGTGCCAGCCCAAGGGGGGGGGTGGTCACAGATACGCAGTATTTT.

The CDR3 protein is CASSFQGKNTVGYTF. CDR3 nucleotides: TGTGCCAGCAGCTTTCAGGGGAAGAACACCGTAGGCTACACCTTC. V gene TRBV5-8 combines with J gene TRBJ1-2; tentative D call: TRBD1 (6 bases). The CDR3 is 15 residues long. The germline V gene encodes CDR1 SGHTS and CDR2 YDEGEE. With 2 bases removed from V and 8 bases from J, the gap between germline ends came to 19 bases.

In DNA, the CDR3 is TGTGCCAGCAGTGGGGGCAGACGGACCCAAGAGACCCAGTACTTC. Translated: CASSGGRRTQETQYF. This chain links TRBV6-1 with TRBJ2-7; the D gene is possibly TRBD1 (5 bases). The DNA end lines up better with TRBJ2-5; the J call may be wrong. Germline CDR1 MNHNS, CDR2 SASEGT. This CDR3 comprises 15 residues.

The chain recombines TRBV20-1 with TRBJ2-7; D gene unclear. Germline CDR1 DFQATT, CDR2 SNEGSKA (reference sequence). V gave up 6 bases and J gave up 0 bases, with 12 bases separating them. The CDR3 contains 13 residues. The chain's CDR3 is CSASRVISYEQYF. The CDR3 coding sequence is TGCAGTGCCAGCCGGGTAATCTCCTACGAGCAGTACTTC.

V usage is TRBV20-1 and J usage is TRBJ1-2; possibly TRBD1 for D (6 bases). The CDR3 consists of 11 residues. Trimming took off 7 bases at V and 8 bases at J, with 14 bases between the two ends. In germline, CDR1 is DFQATT, CDR2 SNEGSKA (reference sequence). The CDR3 protein is CSDEDRQGYTF. The CDR3 DNA follows: TGCAGTGACGAAGACAGGCAAGGCTACACCTTC.

The chain is built from TRBV7-3 and TRBJ1-1, with TRBD1 as a possible D gene (5 bases). The V end was cut by 7 bases, the J end by 1 base, with 19 bases between. The CDR3 is 16 residues long. The germline CDR1 and CDR2 sequences are SGHTA and FQGTGA. CDR3 DNA: TGTGCCAGCACCCCTTGGGGGGACGGGGGGAACACTGAAGCTTTCTTT. Its translation is CASTPWGDGGNTEAFF. Filled out from reference TRBV7-3 and TRBJ1-1, the complete variable domain reads GAGVSQTPSNKVTEKGKYVELRCDPISGHTALYWYRQSLGQGPEFLIYFQGTGAADDSGLPNDRFFAVRPEGSVSTLKIQRTERGDSAVYLCASTPWGDGGNTEAFFGQGTRLTVV.

The table lists this clonotype with a few counts. The V gene is TRBV7-6, the J gene TRBJ2-3, with 8 bases matching TRBD2. In germline, CDR1 is SGHVS, CDR2 FNYEAQ. The V segment lost 7 bases and the J segment 4 bases; nucleotides outside the gene matches: 4. The CDR3 runs 13 residues. CDR3 DNA: TGTGCCAGCACTAGCGGGCTAGCAGATACGCAGTATTTT. Translated, it gives CASTSGLADTQYF. The variable domain in full, with the rest retrieved from reference TRBV7-6 and TRBJ2-3, is GAGVSQSPRYKVTKRGQDVALRCDPISGHVSLYWYRQALGQGPEFLTYFNYEAQQDKSGLPNDRFSAERPEGSISTLTIQRTEQRDSAMYRCASTSGLADTQYFGPGTRLTVL.

The V and J genes are TRBV7-2 and TRBJ2-5; possible D gene TRBD1, 6 bases. Germline CDR1 and CDR2: SGHTA and FQGNSA. The length of the CDR3 is 17 residues. The V gene lost 5 bases and the J gene lost 7 bases, with 26 bases spanning the gap. The CDR3 protein is CASSPTMLQGLRGTQYF. The DNA for the CDR3 is TGTGCCAGCAGCCCAACAATGTTACAGGGCCTTAGGGGGACCCAGTACTTC.

The chain uses TRBV28 and TRBJ2-4; D possibly corresponds to TRBD1 (7 bases). Deletions cut 3 bases from V and 3 bases from J, with 15 bases between. From germline, CDR1 is MDHEN and CDR2 SYDVKM. There are 16 residues in the CDR3. The CDR3 DNA reads as TGTGCCAGCAGTTTTCGCACAGGGGAGGACAAAAACATTCAGTACTTC. It codes for CASSFRTGEDKNIQYF.

This chain uses TRBV6-1 with TRBJ2-3; 9 nucleotides agree with TRBD1. This CDR3 has 15 residues. Germline V lookup: CDR1 MNHNS, CDR2 SASEGT. The ends lost 7 bases at V and 2 bases at J; junction bases unmatched: 7. The CDR3 nucleotides read TGTGCCAGCATTCTCGACAGGGGGATCACAGATACGCAGTATTTT. Translation gives CASILDRGITDTQYF.

The genes are TRBV24-1 and TRBJ2-3; perhaps TRBD2 as D (7 bases). CDR3 length equals 15 residues. V was cut by 4 bases and J by 2 bases, with 12 bases left in between. CDR1 and CDR2 from the germline V gene are KGHDR and SFDVKD. CDR3 residues: CATSDPGGNTDTQYF. CDR3 in DNA: TGTGCCACCAGTGACCCGGGGGGCAACACAGATACGCAGTATTTT.

This sequence joins TRBV25-1 and TRBJ1-6, with unresolved D. The V end was cut by 5 bases, the J end by 7 bases, with 9 bases between. CDR3 length equals 13 residues. Germline V lookup: CDR1 MGHDK, CDR2 SYGVNS. DNA for the CDR3: TGTGCCAGCAGTTCTGGGATGAATTCACCCCTCCACTTT. As protein: CASSSGMNSPLHF.

The rearrangement joins TRBV28 to TRBJ2-5; D unclear. This CDR3 has 15 amino acids. Per the germline V gene, CDR1 is MDHEN and CDR2 is SYDVKM. V was pared by 3 bases and J by 2 bases, with 13 bases between. The CDR3 DNA sequence: TGTGCCAGCAGTTTGAAGGGAATATGGCAAGAGACCCAGTACTTC. Translated, it gives CASSLKGIWQETQYF. The variable domain in full, completed from reference TRBV28 and TRBJ2-5, reads DVKVTQSSRYLVKRTGEKVFLECVQDMDHENMFWYRQDPGLGLRLIYFSYDVKMKEKGDIPEGYSVSREKKERFSLILESASTNQTSMYLCASSLKGIWQETQYFGPGTRLLVL.

J is TRBJ2-4 and V is TRBV10-3, with 10 bases matching TRBD1. This CDR3 has 17 amino acids. V lost 6 bases, J lost 0 bases, and 8 bases stayed unmatched. From germline, CDR1 is ENHRY and CDR2 SYGVKD. The CDR3 region has the DNA TGTGCCATCAGAAGCTCCGGGACAGGGGAAGCCAAAAACATTCAGTACTTC. This sequence encodes CAIRSSGTGEAKNIQYF.

The chain combines TRBV9 with TRBJ1-4, with D unresolved. V dropped 4 bases and J dropped 8 bases, with 15 bases sitting between them. CDR3 length equals 14 residues. The germline CDR1 and CDR2 sequences are SGDLS and YYNGEE. As DNA, the CDR3 is TGTGCCAGCAGCACAAGGGAATTTGGCGAAAAACTGTTTTTT. Translated, it gives CASSTREFGEKLFF.

This chain uses TRBV29-1 with TRBJ2-3; 10 bases align to TRBD2. The CDR3 is made up of 14 amino acids. Germline trimming cut 6 bases from V and 2 bases from J; bases unmatched to any gene: 5. In germline, CDR1 is SQVTM, CDR2 ANQGSEA. The CDR3 protein is CSVATSGVTDTQYF. CDR3 nucleotides: TGCAGCGTCGCCACTAGCGGGGTCACAGATACGCAGTATTTT.

This rearrangement joins TRBV4-1 to TRBJ2-1; TRBD2 might be the D (6 bases). CDR3 length: 15 residues. V was clipped by 1 base and J by 7 bases, with 14 bases between them. CDR1 and CDR2 (germline): MGHRA, YSYEKL. DNA for the CDR3: TGCGCCAGCAGCCAAGTTCATAGGAGGGTTAATGAGCAGTTCTTC. This codes for CASSQVHRRVNEQFF.

This clonotype was counted only a few times. This chain joins TRBV27 and TRBJ2-7, with 7 bases that match TRBD2. V was pared by 5 bases and J by 7 bases, with 8 bases of the junction left unmatched. The CDR3 length is 13 residues. Germline V CDR1 and CDR2: MNHEY, SMNVEV (reference sequence). Written as DNA, the CDR3 is TGTGCCAGCAGTAAAGCGGGGCAGCGGGAGCAGTACTTC. It yields the protein CASSKAGQREQYF.

The rearrangement uses TRBV4-3 and TRBJ2-1, with a possible D match to TRBD1 (5 bases). The CDR3 is made up of 14 amino acids. Trimming took 4 bases from V and 7 from J, leaving 14 bases between them. Germline-derived CDR1 and CDR2 are LGHNA and YSLEER. Here the CDR3 reads CASSPQGFRNEQFF. Written as DNA, the CDR3 is TGCGCCAGCAGCCCTCAGGGCTTTCGGAATGAGCAGTTCTTC.

This clonotype was found a few times. The rearrangement joins TRBV7-3 to TRBJ2-5; D uncertain. V gave up 1 base and J gave up 5 bases, with 8 bases separating them. The length of the CDR3 is 13 residues. Germline V gene lookup returns CDR1 SGHTA and CDR2 FQGTGA. The CDR3 DNA follows: TGTGCCAGCAGCTTAAAATCCCAGGAGACCCAGTACTTC. Protein sequence: CASSLKSQETQYF. The whole variable domain, remainder taken from reference TRBV7-3 and TRBJ2-5, is GAGVSQTPSNKVTEKGKYVELRCDPISGHTALYWYRQSLGQGPEFLIYFQGTGAADDSGLPNDRFFAVRPEGSVSTLKIQRTERGDSAVYLCASSLKSQETQYFGPGTRLLVL.

The chain combines TRBV9 with TRBJ2-1; D possibly corresponds to TRBD2 (6 bases). From germline, CDR1 is SGDLS and CDR2 YYNGEE. The CDR3 spans 13 residues. The V end lost 4 bases, the J end lost 6 bases, and 11 bases lay between the germline ends. Here the CDR3 DNA reads TGTGCCAGCAGCCGGGACTTTTCCAATGAGCAGTTCTTC. It specifies CASSRDFSNEQFF. Using reference TRBV9 and TRBJ2-1 for the parts outside the CDR3, the full variable domain is DSGVTQTPKHLITATGQRVTLRCSPRSGDLSVYWYQQSLDQGLQFLIQYYNGEERAKGNILERFSAQQFPDLHSELNLSSLELGDSALYFCASSRDFSNEQFFGPGTRLTVL.

On this clonotype: One end of the junction varies from germline; a read error may be responsible. The V gene is TRBV7-2, the J gene TRBJ2-3; D uncertain. The CDR3 loop spans 16 amino acids. The germline CDR1 and CDR2 sequences are SGHTA and FQGNSA. DNA for the CDR3: TGTGCCGGCAGCTTAGTCTCATCATACGGCACAGATACGCAGTATTTT. It translates to CAGSLVSSYGTDTQYF.

This clonotype was seen just once. The rearrangement joins TRBV5-1 to TRBJ2-1; 10 positions match TRBD2. Trimming removed 5 bases from V and 4 bases from J; junction bases left unmatched: 6. CDR1 is SGHRS, CDR2 YFSETQ, per germline. The CDR3 spans 15 residues. The CDR3 DNA is TGCGCCAGCAGTTATACTAGCGGGGAATACAATGAGCAGTTCTTC. Translating it yields CASSYTSGEYNEQFF.

The chain carries TRBV28 and TRBJ2-4; D possibly corresponds to TRBD1 (5 bases). The last part of the DNA fits TRBJ2-5 better; the J call may be wrong. The germline CDR1 and CDR2 sequences are MDHEN and SYDVKM. The CDR3 loop spans 16 amino acids. The DNA of the CDR3 is TGTGCCAGCAGCCGGAGCGAACGCAGGGTATTGGAGACCCAGTACTTC. Translation: CASSRSERRVLETQYF.

V gene TRBV4-3 combines with J gene TRBJ2-4, with unresolved D. The V end was cut by 0 bases, the J end by 13 bases, with 19 bases between. The length of the CDR3 is 15 residues. Per germline, CDR1 LGHNA and CDR2 YSLEER. CDR3 nucleotides: TGCGCCAGCAGCCAAGATGCGGTAGCCTACAAGGAGCAGTACTTC. Protein: CASSQDAVAYKEQYF.